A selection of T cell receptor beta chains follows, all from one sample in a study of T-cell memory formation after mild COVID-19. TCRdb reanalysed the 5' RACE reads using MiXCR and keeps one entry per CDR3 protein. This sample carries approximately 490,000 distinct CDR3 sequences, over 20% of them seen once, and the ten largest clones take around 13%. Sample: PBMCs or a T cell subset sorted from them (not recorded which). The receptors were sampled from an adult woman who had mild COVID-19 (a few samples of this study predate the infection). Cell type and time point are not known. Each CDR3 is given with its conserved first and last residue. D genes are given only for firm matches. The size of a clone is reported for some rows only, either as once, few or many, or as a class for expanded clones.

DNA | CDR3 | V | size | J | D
TGTGCCAGCAGCCACATGACAGGGGCAAATGGCTACACCTTC | CASSHMTGANGYTF | TRBV3-1 | NA | TRBJ1-2 | TRBD1
TGTGCCAGCAGCGACTTGACTAACAGGGCGGCCCTAGCCAAAAACATTCAGTACTTC | CASSDLTNRAALAKNIQYF | TRBV6-6 | few | TRBJ2-4 | NA
TGTGCCACCAGTGATACGTACCAAGAGACCCAGTACTTC | CATSDTYQETQYF | TRBV24-1 | few | TRBJ2-5 | NA
TGTGCCAGTGCCCCCGGGGCCCCGGTGTCCTACGAGCAGTACTTC | CASAPGAPVSYEQYF | TRBV19 | NA | TRBJ2-7 | NA
TGCAGCGTTAGGGGGACACCTAATGAAAAACTGTTTTTT | CSVRGTPNEKLFF | TRBV29-1 | NA | TRBJ1-4 | NA
TGTGCCGCCTTGGACAGTCGGGACACTGAAGCTTTCTTT | CAALDSRDTEAFF | TRBV6-5 | NA | TRBJ1-1 | NA
TGCAGCGTCCAGAGCTCCTACGAGCAGTACTTC | CSVQSSYEQYF | TRBV29-1 | few | TRBJ2-7 | NA
TGTGCCAGCAGCTTTATCAGGGGGTCGGGTGAGCAGTTCTTC | CASSFIRGSGEQFF | TRBV7-6 | NA | TRBJ2-1 | TRBD1
TGTGCCAGCAGTGCTCGGGGGACAGGGGCGGCACCCCTCCACTTT | CASSARGTGAAPLHF | TRBV6-2/TRBV6-3 | once | TRBJ1-6 | TRBD1
TGTGCCAGCAGCTTAGGTTCAGACCGAAATTCACCCCTCCACTTT | CASSLGSDRNSPLHF | TRBV7-2 | few | TRBJ1-6 | NA
TGTGCCAGCACCCAGGGAGGGATTCTAGCCAAAAACATTCAGTACTTC | CASTQGGILAKNIQYF | TRBV12-3/TRBV12-4 | many | TRBJ2-4 | TRBD2
TGCGCCAGCCAAACGGACAGGTCAGATACGCAGTATTTT | CASQTDRSDTQYF | TRBV5-1 | few | TRBJ2-3 | TRBD1
TGTGCCAGCAGTTACTCTAGCGGGGAGCCAGACACCGGGGAGCTGTTTTTT | CASSYSSGEPDTGELFF | TRBV6-2/TRBV6-3 | NA | TRBJ2-2 | TRBD2
TGTGCCAGCAGCTTAGCGCCACAGAACCAAGAGACCCAGTACTTC | CASSLAPQNQETQYF | TRBV7-8 | NA | TRBJ2-5 | NA
TGTGCCAGCAGCTTGGACGAGAGCTCTGGAAACACCATATATTTT | CASSLDESSGNTIYF | TRBV9 | many | TRBJ1-3 | NA
TGTGCCAGCAGTTTTTGGGGGCCAAGAGCTGGGGCCAACGTCCTGACTTTC | CASSFWGPRAGANVLTF | TRBV27 | few | TRBJ2-6 | NA
TGTGCCAGCAGCCCCGGACCCGCCCTGAACACTGAAGCTTTCTTT | CASSPGPALNTEAFF | TRBV5-5 | many | TRBJ1-1 | NA
TGCAGTGCTAGAGTAGTCCTTAATGAAAAACTGTTTTTT | CSARVVLNEKLFF | TRBV20-1 | few | TRBJ1-4 | NA
TGTGCCAGCACCCCCCAGGGGCTAGCGGGCACCGGGGAGCTGTTTTTT | CASTPQGLAGTGELFF | TRBV12-3/TRBV12-4 | few | TRBJ2-2 | TRBD2
TGTGCCAGCAGTTCTACTCAGGGGGTGAGCACTGAAGCTTTCTTT | CASSSTQGVSTEAFF | TRBV5-5 | NA | TRBJ1-1 | TRBD1
TGCAGCGTGAAGGGTGGATCTGAAGCTTTCTTT | CSVKGGSEAFF | TRBV29-1 | NA | TRBJ1-1 | NA
TGTGCCAGCAGTTACTCCCCAACCTGGACTAGCGGGAGCTCCTACAATGAGCAGTTCTTC | CASSYSPTWTSGSSYNEQFF | TRBV6-6 | NA | TRBJ2-1 | TRBD2
TGCAGTGCTTTGAGGGACCCACACACCGGGGAGCTGTTTTTT | CSALRDPHTGELFF | TRBV20-1 | few | TRBJ2-2 | NA